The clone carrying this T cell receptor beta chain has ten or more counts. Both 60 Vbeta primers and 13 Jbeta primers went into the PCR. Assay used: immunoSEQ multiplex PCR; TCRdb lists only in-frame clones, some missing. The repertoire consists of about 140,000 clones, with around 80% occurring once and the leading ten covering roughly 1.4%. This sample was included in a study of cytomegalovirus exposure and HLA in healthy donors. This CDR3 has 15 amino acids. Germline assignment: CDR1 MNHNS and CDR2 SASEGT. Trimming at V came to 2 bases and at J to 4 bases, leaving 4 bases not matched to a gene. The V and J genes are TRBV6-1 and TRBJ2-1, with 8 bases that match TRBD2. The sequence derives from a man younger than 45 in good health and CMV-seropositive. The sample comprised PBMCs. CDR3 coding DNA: TGTGCCAGCAGTGAACTAGCGGGCCCATACAATGAGCAGTTCTTC. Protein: CASSELAGPYNEQFF.